Listed here are 5 T cell receptor beta chains from one sample, sequenced in a study of cytomegalovirus exposure and HLA in healthy donors. In the PCR, 60 Vbeta and 13 Jbeta primers were used. Sequenced by immunoSEQ multiplex PCR; TCRdb stores in-frame clones only, minus some. The sample contains more than 200,000 clones, 82% of which appear only once. Sequenced sample: PBMCs. Source of these receptors: a man aged 40-50 years in good health and CMV-seropositive.

This chain joins TRBV7-9 and TRBJ1-1; D is unclear. This CDR3 spans 13 amino acids. V lost 5 bases to trimming and J lost 6 bases, with 13 bases between them. Germline lookup yields CDR1 SEHNR and CDR2 FQNEAQ (reference sequence). CDR3 protein: CASSPLDQPEAFF. CDR3 nucleotides: TGTGCCAGCAGCCCCCTAGACCAGCCTGAAGCTTTCTTT.

The V gene is TRBV5-1, the J gene TRBJ2-7; 10 nucleotides agree with TRBD1. From germline, CDR1 is SGHRS and CDR2 YFSETQ. V was pared by 0 bases and J by 4 bases, with 4 bases of the junction left unmatched. CDR3 length: 15 residues. CDR3 sequence reads: CASSLGGQGIYEQYF. The CDR3 DNA follows: TGCGCCAGCAGCTTGGGGGGACAGGGGATTTACGAGCAGTACTTC.

The chain joins TRBV19 to TRBJ2-5, with TRBD2 matching over 15 bases. Losses at the gene ends were 6 bases for V and 3 bases for J; bases not matched to a gene: 2. In germline, CDR1 is LNHDA, CDR2 SQIVND (reference sequence). The CDR3 is 15 amino acids. The CDR3 sequence is CASSGLAGGEETQYF. The CDR3 bases are TGTGCCAGTAGCGGACTAGCGGGAGGGGAAGAGACCCAGTACTTC.

This sequence joins TRBV14 and TRBJ1-2, with D possibly TRBD1 on 5 matching bases. This CDR3 contains 14 residues. The germline V gene encodes CDR1 SGHDN and CDR2 FVKESK. V was shortened by 4 bases and J by 10 bases, with 19 bases between the two germline ends. The CDR3 nucleotides read TGTGCCAGCAGCCGCGCACCAGGGTCGGTTGTCTACACCTTC. It encodes CASSRAPGSVVYTF.

The J gene is TRBJ2-1, the V gene TRBV7-3; 10 nucleotides align to TRBD1. This CDR3 spans 16 amino acids. J was trimmed by 3 bases and V by 3 bases; bases with no gene match: 5. The germline CDR1 and CDR2 sequences are SGHTA and FQGTGA. The CDR3 sequence: CASSFTRDRGYNEQFF. As DNA, the CDR3 is TGTGCCAGCAGCTTCACCCGGGACAGGGGCTACAATGAGCAGTTCTTC.